Listed below are T cell receptor beta chains from one sample, sequenced in a study of patients and donors after allogeneic stem cell transplantation. One entry per CDR3 protein, called by TCRdb with MiXCR from the RT-PCR reads. The repertoire has about a million distinct CDR3 sequences, approximately 19% of them found once; the top ten carry around 5.5%. Input material: blood, either unsorted or a sorted T cell fraction (not recorded which). These receptor sequences come from a human donor who was either an allogeneic HSCT recipient or a stem cell or donor lymphocyte infusion donor (not recorded which). It is not recorded whose cells these are; they may come from a transplant donor. Each CDR3 is given with its conserved first and last residue. The order of the fields is V gene, D gene, J gene, clone size, CDR3 protein, CDR3 DNA. D genes are given only for firm matches. Size is stated for part of the rows, as once, few or many counts, or as a class when the clone is expanded.

TRBV25-1	.	TRBJ2-2	few	CASSDRTVSNTGELFF	TGTGCCAGCAGTGACCGGACAGTCTCGAACACCGGGGAGCTGTTTTTT
TRBV15	.	TRBJ1-1	few	CATSRGVGERDTEAFF	TGTGCCACCAGCAGAGGGGTCGGGGAACGGGACACTGAAGCTTTCTTT
TRBV7-2	.	TRBJ1-5	.	CASSTGRDRLAQPQHF	TGTGCCAGCAGCACCGGCCGGGACCGACTGGCTCAGCCCCAGCATTTT
TRBV24-1	.	TRBJ2-1	.	CATSDPRGDGIEQFF	TGTGCCACCAGTGACCCCCGAGGGGATGGCATTGAGCAGTTCTTC
TRBV27	.	TRBJ2-3	few	CASSFTDITDTQYF	TGTGCCAGCAGTTTTACCGACATCACAGATACGCAGTATTTT
TRBV20-1	TRBD1	TRBJ1-1	.	CSAFTGGPEAFF	TGCAGTGCTTTTACAGGGGGTCCTGAAGCTTTCTTT
TRBV7-2	.	TRBJ1-5	.	CASSLVGGYGNQPQHF	TGTGCCAGCAGCTTAGTCGGGGGGTACGGCAATCAGCCCCAGCATTTT
TRBV7-8	.	TRBJ1-1	few	CASSLRPGASEAFF	TGTGCCAGCAGCTTACGGCCGGGGGCGTCGGAAGCTTTCTTT
TRBV29-1	TRBD1	TRBJ2-5	many	CSVELGQDPWETQYF	TGCAGCGTTGAACTTGGACAGGACCCTTGGGAGACCCAGTACTTC
TRBV7-3	.	TRBJ2-3	.	CASSLSGRKADTQYF	TGTGCCAGCAGCTTAAGCGGACGTAAGGCAGATACGCAGTATTTT
TRBV30	TRBD1	TRBJ1-1	.	CAWTNPGTGNTEAFF	TGTGCCTGGACCAATCCCGGGACAGGTAACACTGAAGCTTTCTTT
TRBV20-1	TRBD2	TRBJ2-5	.	CSARDGSGSRETQYF	TGCAGTGCTAGAGATGGGAGCGGGAGTCGGGAGACCCAGTACTTC
TRBV2	.	TRBJ2-1	many	CASSDAPGYETYNEQFF	TGTGCCAGCAGTGATGCCCCGGGCTACGAAACATACAATGAGCAGTTCTTC
TRBV18	.	TRBJ1-5	.	CASSLSSGGQPQHF	TGTGCCAGCTCACTGAGTTCCGGGGGTCAGCCCCAGCATTTT
TRBV5-1	.	TRBJ2-5	.	CASSLAPGSQETQYF	TGCGCCAGCAGCTTGGCCCCCGGGTCCCAAGAGACCCAGTACTTC
TRBV12-3/TRBV12-4	.	TRBJ1-5	few	CATMKGPVQPQHF	TGTGCCACCATGAAGGGGCCGGTTCAGCCCCAGCATTTT
TRBV4-2	.	TRBJ2-5	.	CASSQGSVETMETQYF	TGTGCCAGCAGCCAAGGGTCGGTGGAAACTATGGAGACCCAGTACTTC
TRBV6-2/TRBV6-3	.	TRBJ2-7	few	CASSYFGTSTIPFIYEQYF	TGTGCCAGCAGTTACTTCGGGACGTCAACTATCCCTTTCATCTACGAGCAGTACTTC
TRBV18	TRBD2	TRBJ2-1	.	CASSQKRGSYNEQFF	TGTGCCAGCTCACAAAAGCGGGGGTCCTACAATGAGCAGTTCTTC
TRBV4-2	TRBD1	TRBJ1-2	.	CASSPAFDRGGYTF	TGTGCCAGCAGCCCCGCCTTCGACAGGGGTGGCTACACCTTC
TRBV6-5	.	TRBJ2-5	few	CASSYSPGETQYF	TGTGCCAGCAGTTATTCCCCCGGGGAGACCCAGTACTTC
TRBV29-1	.	TRBJ2-1	.	CSVVARVPYNEQFF	TGCAGCGTTGTCGCCAGGGTTCCCTACAATGAGCAGTTCTTC
TRBV12-3/TRBV12-4	.	TRBJ2-5	few	CASSLSGRRQETQYF	TGTGCCAGCAGTTTAAGTGGCAGAAGGCAAGAGACCCAGTACTTC
TRBV11-2	TRBD2	TRBJ2-5	few	CASSPRLAGVQETQYF	TGTGCCAGCAGCCCGCGGCTAGCGGGAGTGCAGGAGACCCAGTACTTC
TRBV15	TRBD2	TRBJ2-3	.	CATSRTSGETTDTQYF	TGTGCCACCAGCAGGACTAGCGGGGAAACTACAGATACGCAGTATTTT
TRBV7-9	.	TRBJ1-5	.	CASSLAWRGVNQPQHF	TGTGCCAGCAGCTTAGCGTGGAGAGGGGTCAATCAGCCCCAGCATTTT
TRBV29-1	.	TRBJ2-1	many	CSFWTGSGDEQFF	TGCAGCTTTTGGACGGGGTCGGGGGATGAGCAGTTCTTC
TRBV18	.	TRBJ1-1	.	CASSSFRGGTEAFF	TGTGCCAGCTCATCCTTCAGGGGTGGCACTGAAGCTTTCTTT
TRBV6-1	TRBD1	TRBJ1-3	.	CASSRDRVRSTIYF	TGTGCCAGCAGTAGGGACAGGGTTAGGAGCACCATATATTTT
TRBV7-9	.	TRBJ1-3	many	CASSRDPLSGNTIYF	TGTGCCAGCAGCAGAGACCCGCTCTCTGGAAACACCATATATTTT
TRBV20-1	.	TRBJ2-1	.	CSARDREWGSTYNEQFF	TGCAGTGCTAGAGATCGAGAGTGGGGCTCCACCTACAATGAGCAGTTCTTC
TRBV13	TRBD1	TRBJ2-7	.	CASSLGLGQANSEQYF	TGTGCCAGCAGCTTAGGCCTCGGACAGGCTAATAGCGAGCAGTACTTC
TRBV5-1	.	TRBJ1-2	many	CASSLGSGSGGYTF	TGCGCCAGCAGCTTGGGTTCAGGGAGCGGCGGCTACACCTTC